This T cell receptor beta chain derives from a study of regulatory T cells in long-lasting Graves disease. As to time point: newly diagnosed GD, antithyroid drugs for less than 3 months. Following extraction of RNA from PBMCs, that RNA was used to make the TCR library. Both iRepertoire HTBI primers and Arm-PCR of CDR3 regions were used to build the TCR beta libraries. TCRdb called the multiplex PCR reads again in MiXCR, with one record for every CDR3 protein. In the table there are about 360,000 distinct CDR3 sequences, about a sixth of which are singletons. The sample was also linked to a second study, of T cells in Graves' hyperthyroidism and ophthalmopathy. As reported in that work: Hyperthyroidism patients were newly diagnosed, had disease duration under 2 months, and were aged 18 to 65 years. First-round RT-PCR of the TCR CDR3 relied on the HTBI primer set.

Material: peripheral blood mononuclear cells (PBMCs), obtained at new diagnosis, from a patient treated with antithyroid drugs. The sequence was obtained from a woman younger than 35 with Graves disease.

DNA of the CDR3: TGCAGTGCTAGTAGCGGGCCCGAAGAGACCCAGTACTTC. Protein product: CSASSGPEETQYF. This chain links TRBV20-1 with TRBJ2-5; TRBD2 matches at 7 bases. The CDR3 is made up of 13 amino acids. V trimming: 3 bases; J trimming: 3 bases; junction bases outside the gene matches: 4. Germline loops: CDR1 DFQATT, CDR2 SNEGSKA (reference sequence).